What follows are 9 T cell receptor beta chains derived from one specimen sequenced in a study of cytomegalovirus exposure and HLA in healthy donors. In the PCR, 60 Vbeta and 13 Jbeta primers were used. Method: immunoSEQ multiplex PCR; TCRdb's copy keeps in-frame clones and lacks some. The sample lists some 120,000 clones, around 10% occurring once. The sequencing sample was made of PBMCs. The receptors here all came from a man in his thirties or forties in good health and CMV-seronegative.

V usage is TRBV6-4 and J usage is TRBJ2-3; 7 bases line up with TRBD2. There are 14 residues in the CDR3. V trimming: 3 bases; J trimming: 0 bases; junction bases outside the gene matches: 0. Per germline, CDR1 MRHNA and CDR2 SNTAGT. The CDR3 DNA reads as TGTGCCAGCAGTGATAGCGGGAGCACAGATACGCAGTATTTT. Protein product: CASSDSGSTDTQYF.

In DNA, the CDR3 is TGTGCCTGGAGCCGACAGGGGAACCACGAGCAGTACTTC. Protein product: CAWSRQGNHEQYF. The chain has TRBV30 and TRBJ2-7; 8 bases map to TRBD1. The CDR3 runs 13 residues. Germline CDR1 and CDR2: GTSNPN and SVGIG (reference sequence). Trimming removed 3 bases from V and 5 bases from J; junction bases left unmatched: 6.

This clone was seen a few times. J is TRBJ1-5 and V is TRBV28, with 11 bases aligning to TRBD1. V lost 3 bases and J lost 4; bases outside the gene matches: 5. The germline V gene encodes CDR1 MDHEN and CDR2 SYDVKM. This CDR3 comprises 16 residues. The CDR3 sequence: CASSFFGTGGNQPQHF. The CDR3 DNA reads as TGTGCCAGCAGTTTCTTCGGGACAGGGGGGAATCAGCCCCAGCATTTT.

This sequence joins TRBV2 and TRBJ2-3; 8 bases are a match to TRBD1. The CDR3 has 16 residues. The germline gives CDR1 SNHLY, CDR2 FYNNEI. After removal of 1 base from V and 3 bases from J, the junction contained 6 bases not matched to a gene. In nucleotides, the CDR3 is TGTGCCAGCAGTGAAGAGGGGACAGGAGTAACAGATACGCAGTATTTT. Amino acid sequence: CASSEEGTGVTDTQYF.

This clone was observed a few times. The chain's CDR3 is CASSHRTGQSAEAFF. For the CDR3, the DNA is TGTGCCAGCAGCCACAGGACAGGGCAAAGTGCTGAAGCTTTCTTT. The chain uses TRBV7-9 and TRBJ1-1; 8 nucleotides line up with TRBD1. This CDR3 is built from 15 residues. The ends lost 5 bases at V and 6 bases at J; junction bases unmatched: 11. Germline values: CDR1 SEHNR, CDR2 FQNEAQ (reference sequence).

This clone was seen a few times. The chain couples TRBV27 to TRBJ2-2, with D tentatively TRBD1 (6 bases). CDR1 is MNHEY and CDR2 is SMNVEV in the germline V gene (reference sequence). The CDR3 has 15 amino acids. The V end lost 5 bases, the J end lost 2 bases, and 12 bases lay between the germline ends. The CDR3 DNA follows: TGTGCCAGCAGTGTGAAACAGGGTAACACCGGGGAGCTGTTTTTT. Encoded protein: CASSVKQGNTGELFF.

The rearrangement uses TRBV4-2 and TRBJ1-1; maybe TRBD1 (5 bases). Germline lookup yields CDR1 LGHNA and CDR2 YNFKEQ. The V gene lost 1 base and the J gene lost 3 bases, with 12 bases spanning the gap. The CDR3 spans 15 residues. This CDR3 reads CASSQGQLGDTEAFF. In DNA, the CDR3 is TGTGCCAGCAGCCAAGGACAGTTAGGGGACACTGAAGCTTTCTTT.

The rearrangement joins TRBV4-2 to TRBJ2-7, with 7 bases matching TRBD2. The CDR3 covers 17 residues. Germline trimming cut 0 bases from V and 2 bases from J; bases unmatched to any gene: 10. Germline CDR1 and CDR2: LGHNA and YNFKEQ. This chain's CDR3 is CASSQDHGRGFTYEQYF. The CDR3 DNA follows: TGTGCCAGCAGCCAAGATCATGGGAGGGGATTCACCTACGAGCAGTACTTC.

The chain links TRBV30 to TRBJ1-3, with 8 bases aligning to TRBD1. The V gene's germline CDR1 is GTSNPN and CDR2 SVGIG (reference sequence). Trimming cost V 3 bases and J 0 bases; bases outside gene matches: 7. There are 16 residues in the CDR3. The DNA for the CDR3 is TGTGCCTGGAGGGCCGGGACAGGTCTCTCTGGAAACACCATATATTTT. Translating it yields CAWRAGTGLSGNTIYF.